This TCR beta chain was recorded in a study of vaccination and CD4 T cells after COVID-19. Overall study: Spike peptides, overlapping and drawn from SARS-CoV-2, HCoV-NL63, HCoV-OC43 and HCoV-229E, were used to stimulate cells.

This clonotype came up a few times. Its antigen is not known. As for time point: late sampling 161 to 241 days after vaccination in a few convalescent patients. Described treatment: roughly 10-day PBMC culture with coronavirus spike peptide pools or control peptides (ViraFEST assay). ViraFEST grew antigen-specific T cells using peptide pools, then sequenced TCRs. Each well received two million PBMCs, cultured with 7.5 to 10 IU/ml IL-2 and approximately 10 ug/ml peptide pools. Germline V gene sequence: CDR1 DFQATT, CDR2 SNEGSKA (reference sequence). This CDR3 has 12 residues. Trimming took off 6 bases at V and 3 bases at J, with 8 bases between the two ends. Study-level points and caveats: A median of around 90% of reactive clones, in convalescent patients, became evident only post-vaccination.

Once obtained from cultured CD4+ T cells, the DNA was sequenced using the Oncomine TCR Beta short-read assay. TCRdb analysed the PCR reads with MiXCR anew, one entry per CDR3 protein. The sample has around 15,000 distinct CDR3 sequences, less than 60% seen once. This TCR was sampled from a human donor who had recovered from COVID-19. V is TRBV20-1 and J is TRBJ2-2; D is unclear. The sample was CD4+ T cells from blood, cultured in vitro, taken about 7 months after SARS-CoV-2 vaccination. For the CDR3, the DNA is TGCAGTGCGACACGGTACACCGGGGAGCTGTTTTTT. It is translated as CSATRYTGELFF.